These T cell receptor beta chains were read from a single sample in a study of T cell responses to AZD1222 COVID-19 vaccine. Method: immunoSEQ multiplex PCR; TCRdb's copy keeps in-frame clones and lacks some. The sample contains about 140,000 clones, 90% of which appear only once. Source: peripheral blood, taken on day 0 of AZD1222 vaccination. These receptors originate from an adult in good health. CDR3s include the opening cysteine and the closing phenylalanine or tryptophan. D genes are given only for firm matches. Not all rows give a size; the values are once, few, many and, for expanded clones, a class.

abundance	v_gene	j_gene	d_gene	CDR3nt	CDR3aa
-	TRBV20-1	TRBJ2-7	-	TGCAGTGCTAGTCCCGTATCAGTTGTCTCCTACGAGCAGTACTTC	CSASPVSVVSYEQYF
-	TRBV30	TRBJ2-7	TRBD2	TGTGCCTGGAACCTTCCCGGACTAGCGGGAGAAGGCGACGAGCAGTACTTC	CAWNLPGLAGEGDEQYF
-	TRBV7-2	TRBJ1-5	-	TGTGCCAGCAGCTTACGGGGGGCTCAGCCCCAGCATTTT	CASSLRGAQPQHF
-	TRBV1	TRBJ2-1	-	TGCACCAGCACCGCAAGGGGAGGACTAGCGAAAAATGAGCAGTTCTTC	CTSTARGGLAKNEQFF
-	TRBV10-3	TRBJ1-1	-	TGTGCCATCGGGGGGCAAAGGGATACTGAAGCTTTCTTT	CAIGGQRDTEAFF
-	TRBV10-1	TRBJ2-7	TRBD1	TGCGCCAGCATACCGGGACAGGGGTTATTCGAGCAGTACTTC	CASIPGQGLFEQYF
-	TRBV5-1	TRBJ1-1	TRBD1	TGCGCCAGCAAGCTGAACAGGGGGGCCACTGAAGCTTTCTTT	CASKLNRGATEAFF
-	TRBV18	TRBJ2-7	-	TGTGCCAGCTCACCGAATGGGGTGGACTACGAGCAGTACTTC	CASSPNGVDYEQYF
-	TRBV4-1	TRBJ2-2	TRBD1	TGCGCCAGCAGCCTGGGGACAGGGCTTACCGGGGAGCTGTTTTTT	CASSLGTGLTGELFF
-	TRBV6-1	TRBJ1-3	-	TGTGCCAGCAGTGAAGCTGGGGAGGCGGCAGGAAACACCATATATTTT	CASSEAGEAAGNTIYF
-	TRBV5-8	TRBJ1-5	-	TGTGCCAGCAGCTCGGGGGGCAGCAATCAGCCCCAGCATTTT	CASSSGGSNQPQHF
-	TRBV9	TRBJ2-5	-	TGTGCCAGCAGCGTAGGGGGCGGTCCCCACCTAGAGACCCAGTACTTC	CASSVGGGPHLETQYF
-	TRBV18	TRBJ2-5	-	TGTGCCAGCTCACCGGTGGACGGGGCGCAAGAGACCCAGTACTTC	CASSPVDGAQETQYF
-	TRBV7-9	TRBJ2-7	-	TGTGCCAGCAGCTTAGATACCGGGTCCTACGAGCAGTACTTC	CASSLDTGSYEQYF
-	TRBV7-8	TRBJ1-2	-	TGTGCCAGCAGCTTCGACAGGAAATTTGGCTACACCTTC	CASSFDRKFGYTF
-	TRBV5-1	TRBJ2-5	-	TGCGCCAGCAGCTCGGGACTCGGAGAGACCCAGTACTTC	CASSSGLGETQYF
-	TRBV7-3	TRBJ1-1	-	TGTGCCAGCAGCTCGGGACGGACGAACACTGAAGCTTTCTTT	CASSSGRTNTEAFF
-	TRBV29-1	TRBJ2-3	-	TGCAGCGTTGAAGAGTCGGGACAGGCGAGGGGAGGGACGCAGTATTTT	CSVEESGQARGGTQYF
-	TRBV10-3	TRBJ1-2	-	TGTGCCATCAGCCTAGACAGTAACTATGGCTACACCTTC	CAISLDSNYGYTF
few	TRBV5-1	TRBJ2-7	-	TGCGCCAGCAGCTTGGAGGCATCGGGGGAGCAGTACTTC	CASSLEASGEQYF
few	TRBV28	TRBJ1-1	TRBD1	TGTGCCAGCCGACAGGGGCTAGGGACTGAAGCTTTCTTT	CASRQGLGTEAFF
-	TRBV6-1	TRBJ2-1	TRBD2	TGTGCCAGCAGTGAAGCCGGGGGGTGGGATGAGCAGTTCTTC	CASSEAGGWDEQFF
-	TRBV5-1	TRBJ2-1	-	TGCGCCAGCAGCTTGGAGGGCGGAGGGGCATACAATGAGCAGTTCTTC	CASSLEGGGAYNEQFF
-	TRBV5-1	TRBJ1-2	-	TGCGCCAGCAGCTTGTCATGGCGAGATCATAGCCCTTCTAACTATGGCTACACCTTC	CASSLSWRDHSPSNYGYTF
-	TRBV5-1	TRBJ1-4	TRBD1	TGCGCCAGCAGCTTGAGCAGGGGGTCCCGGACGGGGGAAAAACTGTTTTTT	CASSLSRGSRTGEKLFF
-	TRBV7-8	TRBJ2-1	-	TGTGCCAGCAGCGCGACTAGGGGGTATGAGCAGTTCTTC	CASSATRGYEQFF
-	TRBV4-2	TRBJ2-3	-	TGTGCCAGCAGCCTTACCGGAGGGGACTCCCCATTTGCGACAGATACGCAGTATTTT	CASSLTGGDSPFATDTQYF
-	TRBV29-1	TRBJ2-7	-	TGCAGCGCTCGACGGGGAGCGTCCTACGAGCAGTACTTC	CSARRGASYEQYF
-	TRBV18	TRBJ2-3	-	TGTGCCAGCTCACAGGGGGGGGTCACAGATACGCAGTATTTT	CASSQGGVTDTQYF
few	TRBV6-4	TRBJ2-1	-	TGTGCCAGCAGTGACCGGGGGAGCATGAATGAGCAGTTCTTC	CASSDRGSMNEQFF
once	TRBV6-1	TRBJ2-1	TRBD2	TGTGCCAGCAGTGAGTGGGCGGGGGGACCCTACAATGAGCAGTTCTTC	CASSEWAGGPYNEQFF
-	TRBV30	TRBJ2-7	-	TGTGCCTCCGGGCAAACCGCGGAGCAGTACTTC	CASGQTAEQYF
-	TRBV18	TRBJ1-1	TRBD1	TGTGCCAGCTCAGTAGGACAGGGTATGGCTGAAGCTTTCTTT	CASSVGQGMAEAFF
-	TRBV6-2/TRBV6-3	TRBJ1-1	-	TGTGCCAGCAGTTACTCGAGAGGGGACACTGAAGCTTTCTTT	CASSYSRGDTEAFF
-	TRBV3-1/TRBV3-2	TRBJ2-5	-	TGTGCCAGCAGCCGTCTCCAAGAGACCCAGTACTTC	CASSRLQETQYF
-	TRBV30	TRBJ1-4	-	TGTGCCTGGACCCTTAGTTGGGGATCAACTAATGAAAAACTGTTTTTT	CAWTLSWGSTNEKLFF
-	TRBV28	TRBJ2-2	-	TGTGCCAGCAGTTCCTCAGGGAGCTTTAACACCGGGGAGCTGTTTTTT	CASSSSGSFNTGELFF
once	TRBV19	TRBJ2-3	-	TGTGCCAGTAGTCAGGGCCCTAGCACAGATACGCAGTATTTT	CASSQGPSTDTQYF
-	TRBV6-5	TRBJ1-2	-	TGTGCCAGCAGTTACGAAGGGATGGGAGGCTACACCTTC	CASSYEGMGGYTF
once	TRBV19	TRBJ2-3	TRBD2	TGTGCCAGTAACCCTAGCGGATCTAATACGCAGTATTTT	CASNPSGSNTQYF
-	TRBV19	TRBJ2-5	TRBD2	TGTGCCAGTAGTCGGGGGGGAGAGACCCAGTACTTC	CASSRGGETQYF
-	TRBV19	TRBJ2-7	-	TGTGCCAGTAGTATAAGTAGGGGACTCGGCGAGCAGTACTTC	CASSISRGLGEQYF
once	TRBV2	TRBJ2-7	-	TGTGCCAGCAGTGAGTCCCCTGACAGCACCTACGAGCAGTACTTC	CASSESPDSTYEQYF